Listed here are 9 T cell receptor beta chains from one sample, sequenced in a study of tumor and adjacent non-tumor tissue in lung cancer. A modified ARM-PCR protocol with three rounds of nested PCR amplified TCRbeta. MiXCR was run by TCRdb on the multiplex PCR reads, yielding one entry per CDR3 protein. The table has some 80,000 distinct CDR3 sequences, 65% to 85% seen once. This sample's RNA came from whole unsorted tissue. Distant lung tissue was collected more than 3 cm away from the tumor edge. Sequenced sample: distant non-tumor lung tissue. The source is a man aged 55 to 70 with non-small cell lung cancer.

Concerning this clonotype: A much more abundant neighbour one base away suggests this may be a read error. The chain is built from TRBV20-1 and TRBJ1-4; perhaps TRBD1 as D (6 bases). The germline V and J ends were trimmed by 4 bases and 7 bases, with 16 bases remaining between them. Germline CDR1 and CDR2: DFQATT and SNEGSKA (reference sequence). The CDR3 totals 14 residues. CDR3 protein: CSATLDSRSEKLFF. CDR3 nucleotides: TGCAGTGCTACCTTGGACAGTCGGAGTGAAAAACTGTTTTTT.

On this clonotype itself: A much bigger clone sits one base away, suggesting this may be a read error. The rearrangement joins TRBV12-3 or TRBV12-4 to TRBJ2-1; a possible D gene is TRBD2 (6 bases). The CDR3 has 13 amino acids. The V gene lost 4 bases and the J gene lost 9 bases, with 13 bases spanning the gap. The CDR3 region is CASSSGSGVEQFF. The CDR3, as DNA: TGTGCCAGCAGTTCTGGTAGCGGAGTTGAGCAGTTCTTC.

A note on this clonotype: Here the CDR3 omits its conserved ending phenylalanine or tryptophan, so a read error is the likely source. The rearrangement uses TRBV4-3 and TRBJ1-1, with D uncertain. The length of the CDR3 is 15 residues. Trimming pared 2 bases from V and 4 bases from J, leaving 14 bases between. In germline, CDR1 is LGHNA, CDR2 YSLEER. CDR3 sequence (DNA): TGCGCCAGCAGCCAATCGTTCAGGTTAAGCACTGAAGCTTTCTCT. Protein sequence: CASSQSFRLSTEAFS.

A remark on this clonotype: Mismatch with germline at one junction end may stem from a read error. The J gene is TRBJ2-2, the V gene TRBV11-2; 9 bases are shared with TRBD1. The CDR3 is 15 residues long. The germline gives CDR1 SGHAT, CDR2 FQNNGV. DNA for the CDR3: TGTGCCAGTAGCGCGGGACAGGGACATACCGGGGAGCTGTTGTTT. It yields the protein CASSAGQGHTGELLF. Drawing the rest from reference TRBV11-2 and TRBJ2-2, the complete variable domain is EAGVAQSPRYKIIEKRQSVAFWCNPISGHATLYWYQQILGQGPKLLIQFQNNGVVDDSQLPKDRFSAERLKGVDSTLKIQPAKLEDSAVYLCASSAGQGHTGELLFGEGSRLTVL.

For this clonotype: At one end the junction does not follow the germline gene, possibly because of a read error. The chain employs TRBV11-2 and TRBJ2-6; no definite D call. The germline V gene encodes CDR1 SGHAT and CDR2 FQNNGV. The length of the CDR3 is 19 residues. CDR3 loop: CASSLVPKGRPSGVNILTF. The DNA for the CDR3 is TGTGCCAGCAGCTTAGTTCCAAAGGGCAGGCCCTCTGGGGTCAACATCCTGACTTTC.

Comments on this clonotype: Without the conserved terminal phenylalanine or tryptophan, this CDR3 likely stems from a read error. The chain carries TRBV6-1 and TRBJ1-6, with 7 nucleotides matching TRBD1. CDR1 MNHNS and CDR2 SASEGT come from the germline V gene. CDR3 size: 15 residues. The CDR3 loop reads CASSDRGTVNSPLHS. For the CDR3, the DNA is TGTGCTAGCAGTGATAGGGGGACAGTAAATTCACCCCTCCACTCT.

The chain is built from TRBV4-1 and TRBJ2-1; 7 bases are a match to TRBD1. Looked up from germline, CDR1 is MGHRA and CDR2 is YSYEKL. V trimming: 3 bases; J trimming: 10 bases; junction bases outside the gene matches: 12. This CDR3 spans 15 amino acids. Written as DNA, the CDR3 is TGCGCCAGCAGCCATGATTTCGAGGGGGCCCGGGAGCAGTTCTTC. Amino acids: CASSHDFEGAREQFF.

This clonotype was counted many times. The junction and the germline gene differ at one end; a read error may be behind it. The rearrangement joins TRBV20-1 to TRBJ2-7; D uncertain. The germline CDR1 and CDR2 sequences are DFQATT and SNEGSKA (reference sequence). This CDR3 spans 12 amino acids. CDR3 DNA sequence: TGCAGTGCTTCCCCCGTGGGGTACGGGCAGTACTTC. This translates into CSASPVGYGQYF.

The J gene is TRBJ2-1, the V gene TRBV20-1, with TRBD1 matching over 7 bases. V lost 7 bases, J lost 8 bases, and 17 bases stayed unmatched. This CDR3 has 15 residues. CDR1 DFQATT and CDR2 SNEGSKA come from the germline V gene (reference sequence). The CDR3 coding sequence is TGCAGTGATAGCTCTCTGTCGCGAGGGGGCGATGAGCAGTTCTTC. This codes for CSDSSLSRGGDEQFF.